Sequencing of this T cell receptor (beta chain) was carried out in a study of beta chain features in type 1 diabetes. Sequenced material consisted of expressed TCRB transcripts (all of the isolated RNA was reverse transcribed). Assay used: immunoSEQ multiplex PCR; TCRdb lists only in-frame clones, some missing. Among about 640,000 clones listed, around 12% were seen once. CDR1 is SGHDN, CDR2 FVKESK, per germline. The CDR3 length is 15 residues. The V end was cut by 0 bases, the J end by 3 bases, with 11 bases between. The single heparinised draw taken from each donor contained about 100 mL of blood on average. Via CD45RO/CCR7/CD25/CD127/CD95/CD27, cells of the CD4+ naive, central memory, regulatory and stem cell-like memory subsets were sorted. Study conclusions and caveats: Moderately but significantly shorter TCRB CDR3s were found in Type 1 diabetes patients in all four CD4+ subsets. Highly expressing activated T cells could be over-counted with a cDNA template. Still unanswered here is whether HLA type influences TCRB rearrangement.

On this clone itself: Its antigen is unidentified.

Sequences were obtained from naive CD4+ T cells from blood. The rearrangement links TRBV14 to TRBJ1-1, with D hard to call. The sequence derives from a man aged 30 to 45 with type 1 diabetes. The CDR3 loop reads CASSQETLRDTEAFF. Written as DNA, the CDR3 is TGTGCCAGCAGCCAAGAGACCCTCCGGGACACTGAAGCTTTCTTT. Using reference TRBV14 and TRBJ1-1 for the parts outside the CDR3, the full variable domain is EAGVTQFPSHSVIEKGQTVTLRCDPISGHDNLYWYRRVMGKEIKFLLHFVKESKQDESGMPNNRFLAERTGGTYSTLKVQPAELEDSGVYFCASSQETLRDTEAFFGQGTRLTVV.